These T cell receptor beta chains were read from a single sample in a study of blood T cell repertoires in COVID-19. The assay was immunoSEQ multiplex PCR, and TCRdb's table has in-frame clones only and misses some. Found here are 97,000 or so clones, approximately 90% of them singletons; the top ten hold less than 2%. The sequencing sample was made of peripheral blood. The source is a man in his sixties with acute or convalescent COVID-19. Each CDR3 is given with its conserved first and last residue. A D gene is named only where the DNA matches it firmly. Size is stated for part of the rows, as once, few or many counts, or as a class when the clone is expanded.

J gene: TRBJ1-2
clone size: NA
D gene: TRBD1
V gene: TRBV10-3
CDR3 protein: CAILLTGNGYTF
CDR3 DNA: TGTGCCATCCTCCTGACAGGGAATGGCTACACCTTC

J gene: TRBJ1-1
clone size: NA
D gene: NA
V gene: TRBV6-6
CDR3 protein: CASSYKNPPGEAFF
CDR3 DNA: TGTGCCAGCAGTTACAAGAACCCCCCAGGAGAAGCTTTCTTT

J gene: TRBJ1-3
clone size: NA
D gene: NA
V gene: TRBV11-2
CDR3 protein: CASRREGSGNTIYF
CDR3 DNA: TGTGCCAGCCGCCGGGAGGGCTCTGGAAACACCATATATTTT

J gene: TRBJ2-3
clone size: NA
D gene: NA
V gene: TRBV7-9
CDR3 protein: CASSLTGGTDTQYF
CDR3 DNA: TGTGCCAGCAGCTTGACGGGGGGCACAGATACGCAGTATTTT

J gene: TRBJ1-1
clone size: NA
D gene: NA
V gene: TRBV6-5
CDR3 protein: CASSLGWVTEAFF
CDR3 DNA: TGTGCCAGCTCACTAGGGTGGGTCACTGAAGCTTTCTTT

J gene: TRBJ1-5
clone size: once
D gene: NA
V gene: TRBV19
CDR3 protein: CASSIDLVQPQHF
CDR3 DNA: TGTGCCAGTAGTATAGATCTCGTTCAGCCCCAGCATTTT

J gene: TRBJ2-1
clone size: NA
D gene: TRBD2
V gene: TRBV6-5
CDR3 protein: CASSSPAGGRNEQFF
CDR3 DNA: TGTGCCAGCAGCTCACCCGCGGGGGGGCGTAATGAGCAGTTCTTC

J gene: TRBJ1-1
clone size: NA
D gene: NA
V gene: TRBV2
CDR3 protein: CALRGLSTEAFF
CDR3 DNA: TGTGCCCTAAGAGGATTAAGCACTGAAGCTTTCTTT

J gene: TRBJ1-1
clone size: NA
D gene: NA
V gene: TRBV6-5
CDR3 protein: CASSYRGGPNTEAFF
CDR3 DNA: TGTGCCAGCAGTTATCGCGGGGGGCCGAACACTGAAGCTTTCTTT

J gene: TRBJ2-5
clone size: NA
D gene: NA
V gene: TRBV5-1
CDR3 protein: CASSLVAGEETQYF
CDR3 DNA: TGCGCCAGCAGCTTGGTAGCAGGGGAAGAGACCCAGTACTTC

J gene: TRBJ1-1
clone size: NA
D gene: NA
V gene: TRBV7-9
CDR3 protein: CASSREEVVNTEAFF
CDR3 DNA: TGTGCCAGCAGCCGGGAGGAGGTGGTGAACACTGAAGCTTTCTTT

J gene: TRBJ1-3
clone size: few
D gene: NA
V gene: TRBV25-1
CDR3 protein: CASSLPGGNTIYF
CDR3 DNA: TGTGCCAGCAGTTTGCCAGGGGGAAACACCATATATTTT

J gene: TRBJ2-1
clone size: NA
D gene: NA
V gene: TRBV2
CDR3 protein: CASSEIGGNEQFF
CDR3 DNA: TGTGCCAGCAGTGAAATAGGGGGCAATGAGCAGTTCTTC

J gene: TRBJ1-6
clone size: NA
D gene: NA
V gene: TRBV20-1
CDR3 protein: CSAQDQSPLHF
CDR3 DNA: TGCAGTGCGCAGGATCAATCACCCCTCCACTTT

J gene: TRBJ2-7
clone size: NA
D gene: NA
V gene: TRBV5-1
CDR3 protein: CASSLAPDRPYEQYF
CDR3 DNA: TGCGCCAGCAGCTTGGCCCCGGACAGACCCTACGAGCAGTACTTC

J gene: TRBJ1-1
clone size: NA
D gene: NA
V gene: TRBV3-1/TRBV3-2
CDR3 protein: CASSHLGGGGTEAFF
CDR3 DNA: TGTGCCAGCAGCCATTTGGGGGGAGGGGGCACTGAAGCTTTCTTT

J gene: TRBJ2-2
clone size: NA
D gene: TRBD2
V gene: TRBV5-1
CDR3 protein: CASSLKRGPNTGELFF
CDR3 DNA: TGCGCCAGCAGCTTAAAGCGGGGGCCTAACACCGGGGAGCTGTTTTTT

J gene: TRBJ2-7
clone size: NA
D gene: NA
V gene: TRBV12-3/TRBV12-4
CDR3 protein: CARIRGYKNEQYF
CDR3 DNA: TGTGCCAGGATCAGAGGATATAAAAACGAGCAGTACTTC

J gene: TRBJ1-5
clone size: NA
D gene: TRBD1
V gene: TRBV5-6
CDR3 protein: CASSYYRGNQPQHF
CDR3 DNA: TGTGCCAGCAGTTATTACAGGGGGAATCAGCCCCAGCATTTT

J gene: TRBJ2-2
clone size: NA
D gene: TRBD2
V gene: TRBV7-8
CDR3 protein: CASSPPSGNTGELFF
CDR3 DNA: TGTGCCAGCAGCCCTCCTAGCGGAAACACCGGGGAGCTGTTTTTT

J gene: TRBJ1-3
clone size: NA
D gene: NA
V gene: TRBV7-9
CDR3 protein: CASSPTWTAGNTIYF
CDR3 DNA: TGTGCCAGCAGCCCAACGTGGACAGCTGGAAACACCATATATTTT

J gene: TRBJ1-2
clone size: NA
D gene: TRBD1
V gene: TRBV18
CDR3 protein: CASSPLPGQGAYGYTF
CDR3 DNA: TGTGCCAGCTCACCTTTACCGGGACAGGGGGCCTATGGCTACACCTTC

J gene: TRBJ1-4
clone size: NA
D gene: TRBD1
V gene: TRBV7-9
CDR3 protein: CASSPTGTGNEKLFF
CDR3 DNA: TGTGCCAGCAGCCCAACCGGGACAGGGAATGAAAAACTGTTTTTT

J gene: TRBJ2-6
clone size: NA
D gene: TRBD1
V gene: TRBV2
CDR3 protein: CASSRTGVGGSGANVLTF
CDR3 DNA: TGTGCCAGCAGTAGAACAGGGGTTGGAGGCTCTGGGGCCAACGTCCTGACTTTC

J gene: TRBJ1-1
clone size: NA
D gene: NA
V gene: TRBV19
CDR3 protein: CASTREGRGTEAFF
CDR3 DNA: TGTGCCAGTACCCGGGAGGGGCGCGGAACTGAAGCTTTCTTT

J gene: TRBJ1-2
clone size: NA
D gene: TRBD1
V gene: TRBV5-1
CDR3 protein: CASSPAGGRNYGYTF
CDR3 DNA: TGCGCCAGCAGCCCCGCAGGGGGCAGGAACTATGGCTACACCTTC

J gene: TRBJ2-3
clone size: once
D gene: TRBD2
V gene: TRBV2
CDR3 protein: CASSGVAGSTDTQYF
CDR3 DNA: TGTGCCAGCAGTGGGGTAGCGGGAAGCACAGATACGCAGTATTTT

J gene: TRBJ1-1
clone size: NA
D gene: NA
V gene: TRBV2
CDR3 protein: CASSLQGVNTEAFF
CDR3 DNA: TGTGCCAGCAGTTTACAGGGCGTGAACACTGAAGCTTTCTTT

J gene: TRBJ2-3
clone size: NA
D gene: TRBD2
V gene: TRBV7-2
CDR3 protein: CASSLTPSSGATDTQYF
CDR3 DNA: TGTGCCAGCAGCTTAACCCCATCAAGCGGGGCGACAGATACGCAGTATTTT

J gene: TRBJ2-3
clone size: once
D gene: NA
V gene: TRBV30
CDR3 protein: CAWSRGTDTQYF
CDR3 DNA: TGTGCCTGGAGTCGGGGCACAGATACGCAGTATTTT

J gene: TRBJ1-5
clone size: NA
D gene: TRBD1
V gene: TRBV19
CDR3 protein: CASNSGQERGSQHF
CDR3 DNA: TGTGCCAGTAACTCGGGACAGGAGAGGGGTTCCCAGCATTTT

J gene: TRBJ1-6
clone size: NA
D gene: NA
V gene: TRBV7-9
CDR3 protein: CASSRDRNSPLHF
CDR3 DNA: TGTGCCAGCAGCAGAGACAGAAATTCACCCCTCCACTTT

J gene: TRBJ2-6
clone size: NA
D gene: TRBD1
V gene: TRBV18
CDR3 protein: CASSPLQGARGTGANVLTF
CDR3 DNA: TGTGCCAGCTCGCCCTTACAGGGGGCGAGGGGGACCGGGGCCAACGTCCTGACTTTC

J gene: TRBJ2-2
clone size: NA
D gene: NA
V gene: TRBV19
CDR3 protein: CASSIGWSYTGELFF
CDR3 DNA: TGTGCCAGTAGTATAGGATGGAGCTACACCGGGGAGCTGTTTTTT

J gene: TRBJ2-3
clone size: NA
D gene: NA
V gene: TRBV19
CDR3 protein: CASRMRGQPTDTQYF
CDR3 DNA: TGTGCCAGTAGAATGCGGGGTCAACCGACAGATACGCAGTATTTT

J gene: TRBJ1-1
clone size: NA
D gene: TRBD1
V gene: TRBV6-5
CDR3 protein: CASSYSPGQGLGAFF
CDR3 DNA: TGTGCCAGCAGTTACTCGCCGGGACAGGGGCTCGGAGCTTTCTTT

J gene: TRBJ1-1
clone size: once
D gene: NA
V gene: TRBV6-5
CDR3 protein: CASLFRNTEAFF
CDR3 DNA: TGTGCCAGCCTGTTTAGGAACACTGAAGCTTTCTTT

J gene: TRBJ1-6
clone size: NA
D gene: NA
V gene: TRBV28
CDR3 protein: CSSRASYNSPLHF
CDR3 DNA: TGTTCTTCCAGGGCCAGCTATAATTCACCCCTCCACTTT

J gene: TRBJ1-6
clone size: once
D gene: NA
V gene: TRBV5-6
CDR3 protein: CASSRRQGGSPLHF
CDR3 DNA: TGTGCCAGCAGCCGGAGGCAGGGAGGATCACCCCTCCACTTT

J gene: TRBJ2-3
clone size: NA
D gene: NA
V gene: TRBV19
CDR3 protein: CASSKGHQTAGTDTQYF
CDR3 DNA: TGTGCCAGTAGTAAGGGGCATCAGACGGCGGGCACAGATACGCAGTATTTT

J gene: TRBJ1-5
clone size: NA
D gene: NA
V gene: TRBV28
CDR3 protein: CASREGRESNQPQHF
CDR3 DNA: TGTGCCAGCAGGGAGGGGCGGGAAAGCAATCAGCCCCAGCATTTT

J gene: TRBJ1-5
clone size: NA
D gene: NA
V gene: TRBV16
CDR3 protein: CASSQSRGNQPQHF
CDR3 DNA: TGTGCCAGCAGCCAATCGAGGGGGAATCAGCCCCAGCATTTT

J gene: TRBJ1-6
clone size: NA
D gene: TRBD1
V gene: TRBV20-1
CDR3 protein: CSASRGQVNSPLHF
CDR3 DNA: TGCAGTGCTAGTCGGGGACAGGTTAATTCGCCCCTCCACTTT

J gene: TRBJ2-1
clone size: NA
D gene: NA
V gene: TRBV18
CDR3 protein: CASSPSGPSSYNEQFF
CDR3 DNA: TGTGCCAGCTCACCTTCAGGGCCGAGCTCCTACAATGAGCAGTTCTTC

J gene: TRBJ1-2
clone size: NA
D gene: NA
V gene: TRBV19
CDR3 protein: CATTRRLNYGYTF
CDR3 DNA: TGTGCCACCACGCGGCGACTCAACTATGGCTACACCTTC

J gene: TRBJ1-1
clone size: NA
D gene: NA
V gene: TRBV5-1
CDR3 protein: CASSLDGTHNTEAFF
CDR3 DNA: TGCGCCAGCAGCTTGGACGGGACACATAACACTGAAGCTTTCTTT

J gene: TRBJ1-2
clone size: NA
D gene: NA
V gene: TRBV30
CDR3 protein: CAWTGGYGYTF
CDR3 DNA: TGTGCCTGGACGGGGGGTTATGGCTACACCTTC

J gene: TRBJ1-6
clone size: NA
D gene: NA
V gene: TRBV12-3/TRBV12-4
CDR3 protein: CASSFTGNSPLHF
CDR3 DNA: TGTGCCAGCAGTTTCACAGGGAATTCACCCCTCCACTTT

J gene: TRBJ2-3
clone size: NA
D gene: TRBD2
V gene: TRBV3-1/TRBV3-2
CDR3 protein: CASRLAGFADTQYF
CDR3 DNA: TGTGCCAGCAGATTAGCGGGGTTCGCAGATACGCAGTATTTT

J gene: TRBJ1-2
clone size: few
D gene: NA
V gene: TRBV5-1
CDR3 protein: CASSLEQRGGYTF
CDR3 DNA: TGCGCCAGCAGCTTAGAGCAGAGAGGCGGCTACACCTTC

J gene: TRBJ2-3
clone size: NA
D gene: NA
V gene: TRBV5-1
CDR3 protein: CASTPQGAGWADTQYF
CDR3 DNA: TGCGCCAGCACCCCTCAAGGGGCGGGGTGGGCAGATACGCAGTATTTT

J gene: TRBJ1-5
clone size: NA
D gene: NA
V gene: TRBV6-2/TRBV6-3
CDR3 protein: CASSARTVTSNQPQHF
CDR3 DNA: TGTGCCAGCAGTGCCAGGACAGTAACTAGCAATCAGCCCCAGCATTTT

J gene: TRBJ2-1
clone size: NA
D gene: TRBD2
V gene: TRBV3-1/TRBV3-2
CDR3 protein: CASGTSGSYNEQFF
CDR3 DNA: TGTGCCTCCGGGACTAGCGGCTCCTACAATGAGCAGTTCTTC

J gene: TRBJ1-1
clone size: NA
D gene: TRBD1
V gene: TRBV5-1
CDR3 protein: CASAGGGLNTEAFF
CDR3 DNA: TGCGCCAGCGCAGGAGGGGGCCTGAACACTGAAGCTTTCTTT

J gene: TRBJ1-1
clone size: NA
D gene: TRBD1
V gene: TRBV5-5
CDR3 protein: CASSLNRGNTEAFF
CDR3 DNA: TGTGCCAGCAGCTTGAACAGGGGGAACACTGAAGCTTTCTTT

J gene: TRBJ1-1
clone size: NA
D gene: TRBD1
V gene: TRBV27
CDR3 protein: CASSRGTGRMDTEAFF
CDR3 DNA: TGTGCCAGCAGTCGAGGGACAGGGCGGATGGACACTGAAGCTTTCTTT

J gene: TRBJ1-1
clone size: once
D gene: NA
V gene: TRBV2
CDR3 protein: CASSAGSLNTEAFF
CDR3 DNA: TGTGCCAGCAGCGCCGGGAGCTTGAACACTGAAGCTTTCTTT

J gene: TRBJ1-5
clone size: NA
D gene: TRBD1
V gene: TRBV7-8
CDR3 protein: CASSGDRGGNQPQHF
CDR3 DNA: TGTGCCAGCAGCGGGGACAGGGGTGGCAATCAGCCCCAGCATTTT

J gene: TRBJ2-7
clone size: NA
D gene: NA
V gene: TRBV27
CDR3 protein: CASSLSILSSSYEQYF
CDR3 DNA: TGTGCCAGCAGTTTATCGATTCTATCGAGCTCCTACGAGCAGTACTTC